The 22 T cell receptor beta chains listed next were all sequenced from one sample in a study of shared clonotypes between healthy human individuals. Profiling relied on immunoSEQ multiplex PCR, and the TCRdb table lists in-frame clones only, not all of them. The sample carries 650,000 to 700,000 clones, about 90% recorded once. Sequencing was performed on memory CD8+ T cells from PBMCs. As to subset: CD45RO+ cells pooled with CCR7-negative TemRA cells. The receptor source for this set is a man between 18 and 35 years old in good health. Some clones in this sample may be carry-over from other donors' samples.

This chain joins TRBV11-3 and TRBJ2-7, with a possible D match to TRBD2 (6 bases). The V end was cut by 4 bases, the J end by 4 bases, with 14 bases between. Germline V gene sequence: CDR1 SGHNT, CDR2 YENEEA. This CDR3 is 14 amino acids long. The CDR3 loop reads CASSSGSGGYEQYF. The CDR3, as DNA: TGTGCCAGCAGCTCAGGGTCAGGAGGGTACGAGCAGTACTTC.

The chain couples TRBV6-5 to TRBJ1-2; 8 bases map to TRBD1. The trim removed 0 bases at V and 4 bases at J, leaving 4 bases unmatched. The CDR3 extends over 15 amino acids. Germline V gene data show CDR1 as MNHEY and CDR2 as SVGAGI. Here the CDR3 DNA reads TGTGCCAGCAGTTACTCTCCGGGACAGGCCTATGGCTACACCTTC. Translating gives CASSYSPGQAYGYTF.

V is TRBV28 and J is TRBJ2-1; 9 bases align to TRBD2. This CDR3 spans 16 amino acids. Germline V gene data show CDR1 as MDHEN and CDR2 as SYDVKM. V dropped 8 bases and J dropped 4; count of bases not matched to a gene: 12. Here the CDR3 reads CASSRGLAGPYNEQFF. The CDR3 region has the DNA TGTGCCAGCTCTAGGGGGCTAGCGGGGCCGTACAATGAGCAGTTCTTC.

V and J are TRBV10-3 and TRBJ2-6; 7 bases are a match to TRBD1. CDR3 size: 18 residues. The germline CDR1 and CDR2 sequences are ENHRY and SYGVKD. The V and J ends lost 4 bases and 0 bases, in that order; junction bases with no gene match: 9. The CDR3 region has the DNA TGTGCCATCAGTGTATCAGGACAGGTGATCTCTGGGGCCAACGTCCTGACTTTC. It yields the protein CAISVSGQVISGANVLTF.

The V gene is TRBV9, the J gene TRBJ2-1; 8 bases agree with TRBD2. The V gene end was trimmed by 3 bases and the J gene end by 8 bases; junction bases not matched to a gene: 13. The CDR3 sequence is 16 residues long. CDR1 and CDR2 from the germline V gene are SGDLS and YYNGEE. Here the CDR3 reads CASSEPAAGGRDEQFF. Written as DNA, the CDR3 is TGTGCCAGCAGCGAACCCGCCGCGGGAGGCCGGGATGAGCAGTTCTTC.

This clone was counted a single time. This likely stems from a read error, as it lies one base from a far larger clone. The V call is TRBV6-1, the J call TRBJ2-2; D not certain. Germline V gene sequence: CDR1 MNHNS, CDR2 SASEGT. There are 11 residues in the CDR3. Trimming took 6 bases from V and 5 from J, leaving 4 bases between them. CDR3 in amino acids: CASRVTGELFF. The CDR3 DNA follows: TGTGCCAGCAGGGTGACCGGGGAGCTGTTTTTT.

This clone was recorded only once. V and J are TRBV27 and TRBJ2-7; D may be TRBD2 (6 bases). The germline CDR1 and CDR2 sequences are MNHEY and SMNVEV (reference sequence). Deletions cut 1 base from V and 3 bases from J, with 16 bases between. The CDR3 runs to 16 residues. The CDR3 is CASSLYRAGRFYEQYF. The CDR3 DNA is TGTGCCAGCAGTTTATATCGGGCGGGACGTTTCTACGAGCAGTACTTC.

This clone has only one observation. This sequence joins TRBV19 and TRBJ1-2, with D unclear. The germline CDR1 and CDR2 sequences are LNHDA and SQIVND (reference sequence). This CDR3 is built from 16 residues. Trimming shortened V by 2 bases and J by 0 bases, and 13 bases separated the two germline ends. CDR3 sequence: CASSIIRGTANYGYTF. In DNA, the CDR3 is TGTGCCAGTAGTATAATAAGAGGAACAGCTAACTATGGCTACACCTTC.

The V gene is TRBV7-9, the J gene TRBJ1-2, with a possible D match to TRBD1 (5 bases). The CDR3 contains 14 residues. V was clipped by 5 bases and J by 1 base, with 11 bases between them. Germline values: CDR1 SEHNR, CDR2 FQNEAQ (reference sequence). Written as DNA, the CDR3 is TGTGCCAGCAGCCAATTGGGGGGTAACTATGGCTACACCTTC. It yields the protein CASSQLGGNYGYTF.

The V gene is TRBV4-2, the J gene TRBJ1-3; 7 nucleotides match TRBD1. With 1 base clipped from V and 7 bases from J, the junction kept 10 bases outside the gene matches. Looked up from germline, CDR1 is LGHNA and CDR2 is YNFKEQ. The CDR3 spans 16 residues. The DNA for the CDR3 is TGTGCCAGCAGCCAAGGGACAGGTCCTCCTTTCAACACCATATATTTT. Encoded protein: CASSQGTGPPFNTIYF.

J is TRBJ2-2 and V is TRBV19; 14 positions match TRBD2. CDR1 and CDR2 (germline): LNHDA, SQIVND (reference sequence). This CDR3 is built from 17 residues. With 3 bases clipped from V and 4 bases from J, the junction kept 4 bases outside the gene matches. Here the CDR3 reads CASSISGLAGVTGELFF. The CDR3 nucleotides read TGTGCCAGTAGTATTTCGGGACTAGCGGGAGTCACCGGGGAGCTGTTTTTT.

V is TRBV27 and J is TRBJ2-3; D ambiguous. Germline values: CDR1 MNHEY, CDR2 SMNVEV (reference sequence). V was cut by 8 bases and J by 4 bases, with 22 bases left in between. The CDR3 extends over 16 amino acids. The DNA for the CDR3 is TGTGCCAGCGGCCTTATGGACCCTCTTGGGGCAGATACGCAGTATTTT. Translated: CASGLMDPLGADTQYF.

This chain joins TRBV19 and TRBJ1-5; D not resolved. From germline, CDR1 is LNHDA and CDR2 SQIVND (reference sequence). V was shortened by 4 bases and J by 4 bases, with 11 bases between the two germline ends. The CDR3 length is 14 residues. The CDR3 sequence: CASSRTEFNQPQHF. The CDR3 nucleotides read TGTGCCAGTAGTAGAACAGAGTTTAATCAGCCCCAGCATTTT.

This clone was observed a few times. The chain joins TRBV27 to TRBJ1-1; the D is unclear. Germline lookup yields CDR1 MNHEY and CDR2 SMNVEV (reference sequence). Trimming took off 1 base at V and 0 bases at J, with 15 bases between the two ends. There are 17 residues in the CDR3. CDR3: CASSLFPLTSMNTEAFF. In nucleotides, the CDR3 is TGTGCCAGCAGTTTATTCCCCCTAACAAGCATGAACACTGAAGCTTTCTTT.

The chain employs TRBV29-1 and TRBJ2-5; 7 bases fit TRBD1. The CDR3 contains 15 residues. The V gene end was trimmed by 0 bases and the J gene end by 2 bases; junction bases not matched to a gene: 6. The V gene's germline CDR1 is SQVTM and CDR2 ANQGSEA. The CDR3 DNA follows: TGCAGCGTTGAAGAGACAGGGACCTTTCAAGAGACCCAGTACTTC. Translation gives CSVEETGTFQETQYF.

The chain joins TRBV28 to TRBJ2-2, with D possibly matching TRBD1 (6 bases). CDR1 MDHEN and CDR2 SYDVKM come from the germline V gene. The V end lost 4 bases, the J end lost 2 bases, and 17 bases lay between the germline ends. This CDR3 is built from 17 residues. CDR3 sequence (DNA): TGTGCCAGCAGTTGGGACACAAGAGAGGAAAACACCGGGGAGCTGTTTTTT. Translated, it gives CASSWDTREENTGELFF.

V and J are TRBV10-3 and TRBJ2-7; 11 bases are shared with TRBD1. J lost 3 bases, V lost 10 bases, and 11 bases had no gene match. This CDR3 has 15 amino acids. Per the germline V gene, CDR1 is ENHRY and CDR2 is SYGVKD. Here the CDR3 DNA reads TGTGCCAACCAAGCCGGGACAGGGGGAGGCTACGAGCAGTACTTC. It encodes CANQAGTGGGYEQYF.

The chain employs TRBV7-9 and TRBJ2-7; TRBD1 or TRBD2 may be the D gene (5 bases each). This CDR3 has 15 amino acids. Per the germline V gene, CDR1 is SEHNR and CDR2 is FQNEAQ (reference sequence). The V gene lost 3 bases and the J gene lost 4 bases, with 16 bases spanning the gap. CDR3 residues: CASSFAEQGAYEQYF. The CDR3 region has the DNA TGTGCCAGCAGCTTCGCCGAGCAGGGAGCGTACGAGCAGTACTTC.

The chain has TRBV28 and TRBJ2-1; 8 bases fit TRBD2. V trimming: 6 bases; J trimming: 9 bases; junction bases outside the gene matches: 10. In germline, CDR1 is MDHEN, CDR2 SYDVKM. The CDR3 has 14 residues. The CDR3 DNA reads TGTGCCAGCAGCCCCCTTATCCGGGGGGGTGAGCAGTTCTTC. Residues: CASSPLIRGGEQFF.

The rearrangement links TRBV9 to TRBJ1-3; possible D gene TRBD1, 5 bases. The CDR3 extends over 16 amino acids. From germline, CDR1 is SGDLS and CDR2 YYNGEE. V lost 3 bases, J lost 0 bases, and 13 bases lay in between. This CDR3 reads CASSDIGADSGNTIYF. In nucleotides, the CDR3 is TGTGCCAGCAGCGACATCGGGGCAGACTCTGGAAACACCATATATTTT.

The V call is TRBV28, the J call TRBJ1-1, with no clear D. This CDR3 spans 16 amino acids. The V gene's germline CDR1 is MDHEN and CDR2 SYDVKM. V shed 7 bases and J shed 4 bases, with 22 bases lying between them. The CDR3 DNA is TGTGCCAGCACCCTCGTGGTTTCGGAGGGTACCACTGAAGCTTTCTTT. Amino acid sequence: CASTLVVSEGTTEAFF.

The genes are TRBV28 and TRBJ1-2, with unresolved D. CDR3 length: 12 amino acids. Germline CDR1 is MDHEN and CDR2 is SYDVKM. The CDR3 DNA follows: TGTGCGCATACCGAGGGCAGCTATGGCTACACCTTC. Protein sequence: CAHTEGSYGYTF.